This TCR beta chain is drawn from a study of cytomegalovirus exposure and HLA in healthy donors. Primers for the PCR totalled 60 Vbeta and 13 Jbeta. The table came from immunoSEQ multiplex PCR; TCRdb's copy has only in-frame clones and leaves some out. The sample totals about 75,000 clones; its top ten clones hold 3% to 4.5%. A note on this clone: Its matching antigen is unknown.

The ends were cut back, 3 bases at V and 1 base at J, with 16 bases in the middle. The CDR3 has 16 amino acids. Findings of the study overall: TRBV6-2, TRBV6-3 and some other V segments were unresolvable in 87-base-pair reads. Reportedly, TCR beta sequences accurately predicted HLA-A and HLA-B alleles in most subjects. A later analysis found most CMV-associated TCR beta chains apparently HLA-restricted.

The clonotype originates from a man aged 18 to 30 in good health and CMV-seropositive. Sequenced material: PBMCs. The chain combines TRBV5-3 with TRBJ1-2; perhaps TRBD1 as D (6 bases). TRBV5-3 carries the ORF label, with uncertain function. The CDR3 region is CARSWSQMTGNYGYTF. The CDR3 region has the DNA TGTGCCAGAAGCTGGTCCCAGATGACAGGTAACTATGGCTACACCTTC.